This TCR beta chain was sequenced in a study of monozygotic twins with inflammatory bowel disease. With regard to this clonotype: The antigen remains unidentified.

Study outcomes and limitations: In patient repertoires, differing immunosuppressive treatments may have added some variability. The analysis failed to separate different T cell subtypes.

TCRdb reanalyzed the 5' RACE reads, giving one entry per CDR3 protein sequence and no DNA. This repertoire includes over 110,000 distinct CDR3 sequences. Staff drew an approximately 2.3 ml blood sample from each donor. The authors isolated total RNA from whole blood without sorting T cells. Source material: blood. The clonotype comes from a human donor with ulcerative colitis or Crohn's disease, or a healthy co-twin of an affected twin (not recorded which).

This CDR3 is CASSYAPGRPDTQYF. The V gene is TRBV6-5, the J gene TRBJ2-3; TCRdb selects TRBD1, and the lack of DNA leaves this call unchecked. From germline, CDR1 is MNHEY and CDR2 SVGAGI. The CDR3 spans 15 residues.